These 3 T cell receptor beta chains share one sample of origin, sequenced in a study of blood T cell repertoires in COVID-19 (TCRdb year 2020). Library generation was performed with the immunoSEQ multiplex PCR assay. TCRdb carries this immuneACCESS record with in-frame sequences only. Its versions omit some clonotypes, under half of them owing to an unresolved V gene in the studies checked, with the rest unexplained. The sample table records 150,000 to 200,000 clones; about 81% of these occur just once. The ten biggest clones cover 10% to 15% of the sample. Input material: peripheral blood. These receptors originate from an elderly woman with COVID-19, enrolled during active disease.

V and J are TRBV7-8 and TRBJ2-7; D gene unclear. Germline V gene data show CDR1 as SGHVS and CDR2 as FQNEAQ. Trimming took off 1 base at V and 3 bases at J, with 10 bases between the two ends. The CDR3 extends over 14 amino acids. CDR3 sequence reads: CASSLETELYEQYF. As DNA, the CDR3 is TGTGCCAGCAGCTTAGAAACAGAGCTCTACGAGCAGTACTTC.

This chain connects TRBV29-1 to TRBJ2-2; 13 bases match TRBD2. The V segment lost 6 bases and the J segment 0 bases; nucleotides outside the gene matches: 4. This CDR3 has 16 amino acids. CDR1 and CDR2 from the germline V gene are SQVTM and ANQGSEA. CDR3 sequence (DNA): TGCAGCGTGTTACTAGCGGGGGGGACGAACACCGGGGAGCTGTTTTTT. Protein: CSVLLAGGTNTGELFF.

The CDR3 region is CASSKGDRDEQYF. The CDR3 nucleotides read TGTGCCAGCAGCAAAGGGGACAGGGACGAGCAGTACTTC. This sequence joins TRBV11-1 and TRBJ2-7, with 9 nucleotides matching TRBD1. CDR3 length: 13 amino acids. In germline, CDR1 is SGHAT, CDR2 FQDESV (reference sequence). Trimming at V came to 5 bases and at J to 5 bases, leaving 4 bases not matched to a gene.